Following are 25 T cell receptor beta chains from one sample sequenced in a study of T cells after yellow fever vaccination. Using its own MiXCR run on the 5' RACE reads, TCRdb lists one record per CDR3 protein. The data show more than 25,000 distinct CDR3 sequences, around 5.5% seen once. Sequencing was performed on PBMCs, either bulk or a sorted T-cell subset (CD4+, CD8+, memory, or dextramer-sorted; not recorded which), taken 15 days after the yellow fever booster vaccination. These receptors all come from a man under 40 who received the YFV17D yellow fever vaccine.

This clonotype was recorded many times. The rearrangement links TRBV7-2 to TRBJ2-1; D gene ambiguous. The germline gives CDR1 SGHTA, CDR2 FQGNSA. There are 12 residues in the CDR3. V was shortened by 1 base and J by 6 bases, with 4 bases between the two germline ends. CDR3 sequence reads: CASSLVSNEQFF. Here the CDR3 DNA reads TGTGCCAGCAGCTTAGTAAGCAATGAGCAGTTCTTC.

This clonotype was recorded at least ten times. This sequence joins TRBV23-1 and TRBJ2-1; D is ambiguous. TRBV23-1 is marked as an open reading frame, function uncertain. The CDR3 has 15 residues. V was pared by 3 bases and J by 4 bases, with 13 bases between. The CDR3 DNA reads TGCGCCAGCAGTCAGGCACAAGGGTTATACAATGAGCAGTTCTTC. Residues: CASSQAQGLYNEQFF.

This clonotype showed up many times. The chain couples TRBV7-2 to TRBJ1-6; maybe TRBD1 (6 bases). CDR1 SGHTA and CDR2 FQGNSA come from the germline V gene. V gave up 5 bases and J gave up 10 bases, with 18 bases separating them. The CDR3 loop spans 15 amino acids. This CDR3 is CASSVTPQGSSPLHF. The CDR3 nucleotides are TGTGCCAGCAGCGTAACCCCACAGGGTAGCTCACCCCTCCACTTT.

This clonotype was detected ten times or more. V gene TRBV28 combines with J gene TRBJ1-1; D call uncertain. V was shortened by 6 bases and J by 5 bases, with 10 bases between the two germline ends. CDR1 is MDHEN and CDR2 is SYDVKM in the germline V gene. The CDR3 has 12 residues. In DNA form, the CDR3 reads TGTGCCAGCAGCCTCCTTGGGACTGAAGCTTTCTTT. Translating gives CASSLLGTEAFF.

This clonotype was seen many times. Its ends do not fully match the called genes, so a read error is possible. The chain recombines TRBV12-3 or TRBV12-4 with TRBJ1-2; D remains ambiguous. The CDR3 has 13 residues. The CDR3 is CASSLDGSYGYTF. The DNA for the CDR3 is TGTGCCAGCAGCTTAGACGGTAGCTATGGCTACACCTTC.

In its sample, this clonotype was seen many times. One base away lies a much larger clone, so this may be a sequencing read error. The V gene is TRBV7-2, the J gene TRBJ2-1; 10 bases align to TRBD2. The CDR3 consists of 18 residues. The germline V gene encodes CDR1 SGHTA and CDR2 FQGNSA. The CDR3 DNA reads TGTGCCAGCAGCCCCACCCTACTAGCGGGGTTTTCCTACAATGAGCATTTCTTC. Amino acid sequence: CASSPTLLAGFSYNEHFF.

This clonotype was picked up a small number of times. The chain joins TRBV24-1 to TRBJ1-2; a weak D match, TRBD1 (5 bases). Trimming left V 4 bases short and J 7 bases short, with 12 bases between. Germline assignment: CDR1 KGHDR and CDR2 SFDVKD. The CDR3 loop spans 13 amino acids. The CDR3 DNA sequence: TGTGCCACCAGTGAAGCAGGGTTTGGTGGCTACACCTTC. Its protein is CATSEAGFGGYTF.

This clonotype was counted ten times or more. The chain employs TRBV5-1 and TRBJ2-1; possibly TRBD2 for D (5 bases). The germline gives CDR1 SGHRS, CDR2 YFSETQ. This CDR3 spans 16 amino acids. Trimming shortened V by 0 bases and J by 0 bases, and 10 bases separated the two germline ends. The CDR3 nucleotides are TGCGCCAGCAGCTTGGCCCCGGGGAGCTCCTACAATGAGCAGTTCTTC. This codes for CASSLAPGSSYNEQFF.

Ten or more counts support this clonotype. V is TRBV20-1 and J is TRBJ2-1, with 8 bases identical to TRBD2. V trimming: 6 bases; J trimming: 5 bases; junction bases outside the gene matches: 9. Germline CDR1 and CDR2: DFQATT and SNEGSKA (reference sequence). This CDR3 contains 14 residues. The CDR3 nucleotides read TGCAGTGCCAGGAGGACTAGCATGAACAATGAGCAGTTCTTC. This translates into CSARRTSMNNEQFF.

This clonotype came up many times. The chain uses TRBV5-1 and TRBJ2-7; 9 nucleotides align to TRBD1. The CDR3 loop spans 15 amino acids. After removal of 4 bases from V and 3 bases from J, the junction contained 8 bases not matched to a gene. Germline V gene lookup returns CDR1 SGHRS and CDR2 YFSETQ. The CDR3 region is CASSPTRTGVYEQYF. In DNA, the CDR3 is TGCGCCAGCAGCCCAACCCGGACAGGGGTCTACGAGCAGTACTTC.

In its sample, this clonotype was seen many times. The J gene is TRBJ2-5, the V gene TRBV5-1, with TRBD1 identical over 8 bases. CDR1 and CDR2 (germline): SGHRS, YFSETQ. V lost 7 bases, J lost 5 bases, and 7 bases stayed unmatched. This CDR3 spans 13 amino acids. Here the CDR3 reads CASGQGARETQYF. The DNA of the CDR3 is TGCGCCAGCGGCCAGGGGGCGAGGGAGACCCAGTACTTC.

This clonotype was counted ten times or more. The chain joins TRBV6-4 to TRBJ2-3, with 7 bases fitting TRBD1. The trim removed 5 bases at V and 1 base at J, leaving 3 bases unmatched. CDR1 and CDR2 (germline): MRHNA, SNTAGT. This CDR3 is built from 14 residues. For the CDR3, the DNA is TGTGCCAGCAGTCGAACAGGGGGCACAGATACGCAGTATTTT. This sequence encodes CASSRTGGTDTQYF.

This clonotype was seen repeatedly, ten times or more. This chain connects TRBV4-2 to TRBJ2-1; D perhaps matches TRBD2 (6 bases). Trimming pared 0 bases from V and 0 bases from J, leaving 9 bases between. Per the germline V gene, CDR1 is LGHNA and CDR2 is YNFKEQ. CDR3 length: 16 amino acids. Here the CDR3 DNA reads TGTGCCAGCAGCCAAGATCTAGCGTCCTCCTACAATGAGCAGTTCTTC. The encoded protein is CASSQDLASSYNEQFF.

This clonotype has ten or more counts. The chain combines TRBV6-5 with TRBJ2-3; no clear D. Per the germline V gene, CDR1 is MNHEY and CDR2 is SVGAGI. CDR3 size: 11 residues. Trimming took 6 bases from V and 7 from J, leaving 8 bases between them. The DNA for the CDR3 is TGTGCCAGCAGCATTCATAATACGCAGTATTTT. This encodes CASSIHNTQYF.

This clonotype was observed at least ten times. This rearrangement joins TRBV6-2 or TRBV6-3 to TRBJ1-5; 8 bases line up with TRBD1. The CDR3 spans 16 residues. V shed 6 bases and J 3 bases; nucleotides not matched to a gene: 10. Germline assignment: CDR1 MNHEY and CDR2 SVGEGT. The CDR3 region is CASSLGQGYNNQPQHF. In nucleotides, the CDR3 is TGTGCCAGCAGCCTCGGACAGGGTTATAACAATCAGCCCCAGCATTTT.

This clonotype was recorded at least ten times. The V call is TRBV7-2, the J call TRBJ2-2, with a tentative D call TRBD2 (6 bases). The CDR3 is 15 residues long. V was clipped by 3 bases and J by 0 bases, with 8 bases between them. Germline assignment: CDR1 SGHTA and CDR2 FQGNSA. The chain's CDR3 is CASSFSGTNTGELFF. The CDR3, as DNA: TGTGCCAGCAGCTTTAGCGGAACGAACACCGGGGAGCTGTTTTTT.

This clonotype occurred many times. The chain combines TRBV7-8 with TRBJ2-3; D is ambiguous. Trimming left V 1 base short and J 6 bases short, with 5 bases between. Germline CDR1 SGHVS, CDR2 FQNEAQ. This CDR3 comprises 12 residues. As DNA, the CDR3 is TGTGCCAGCAGCTTAGAGGCGGATACGCAGTATTTT. The encoded protein is CASSLEADTQYF.

Ten or more counts support this clonotype. The chain uses TRBV9 and TRBJ2-7; unclear D gene. Germline CDR1 is SGDLS and CDR2 is YYNGEE. The CDR3 runs 15 residues. V was shortened by 0 bases and J by 0 bases, with 10 bases between the two germline ends. The CDR3: CASSVGVQNSYEQYF. CDR3 DNA: TGTGCCAGCAGCGTAGGGGTACAGAACTCCTACGAGCAGTACTTC.

This clonotype was picked up many times. The V call is TRBV15, the J call TRBJ1-4, with D possibly matching TRBD1 (5 bases). In germline, CDR1 is LNHNV, CDR2 YYDKDF (reference sequence). Trimming pared 1 base from V and 5 bases from J, leaving 11 bases between. This CDR3 is built from 15 residues. The CDR3 here is CATSRGTLENEKLFF. DNA of the CDR3: TGTGCCACCAGCAGAGGGACACTTGAAAATGAAAAACTGTTTTTT. The whole variable domain, filled in from reference TRBV15 and TRBJ1-4, reads DAMVIQNPRYQVTQFGKPVTLSCSQTLNHNVMYWYQQKSSQAPKLLFHYYDKDFNNEADTPDNFQSRRPNTSFCFLDIRSPGLGDTAMYLCATSRGTLENEKLFFGSGTQLSVL.

Details on this clonotype: A single base separates this from a much larger clone, so it may be a read error. This chain joins TRBV5-6 and TRBJ2-5; tentatively, D is TRBD1 (6 bases). The germline V gene has CDR1 SGHDT and CDR2 YYEEEE. The V gene lost 0 bases and the J gene lost 3 bases, with 12 bases spanning the gap. The CDR3 consists of 15 residues. CDR3 region: CASSLVGQPEETQYF. The DNA of the CDR3 is TGTGCCAGCAGCTTGGTTGGACAGCCCGAAGAGACCCAGTACTTC. The variable domain in full, with the rest retrieved from reference TRBV5-6 and TRBJ2-5, is DAGVTQSPTHLIKTRGQQVTLRCSPKSGHDTVSWYQQALGQGPQFIFQYYEEEERQRGNFPDRFSGHQFPNYSSELNVNALLLGDSALYLCASSLVGQPEETQYFGPGTRLLVL.

Many counts were recorded for this clonotype. V usage is TRBV28 and J usage is TRBJ2-7; 10 bases are shared with TRBD2. J gave up 7 bases and V 7 bases, and 13 bases lay outside the gene matches. CDR3 length: 15 amino acids. Germline CDR1 is MDHEN and CDR2 is SYDVKM. In nucleotides, the CDR3 is TGTGCCAGCACCCGAGTAGGGCTAGCGGGGGAGGAGCAGTACTTC. Amino acids: CASTRVGLAGEEQYF.

V is TRBV4-3 and J is TRBJ1-5; the D is unclear. Per the germline V gene, CDR1 is LGHNA and CDR2 is YSLEER. Trimming pared 1 base from V and 5 bases from J, leaving 6 bases between. This CDR3 spans 13 amino acids. CDR3: CASSQGLDQPQHF. DNA of the CDR3: TGCGCCAGCAGCCAAGGTCTCGATCAGCCCCAGCATTTT.

The sample holds many counts of this clonotype. This chain links TRBV29-1 with TRBJ2-3; D remains ambiguous. This CDR3 contains 17 residues. Germline CDR1 and CDR2: SQVTM and ANQGSEA. Between the trimmed V and J ends, which lost 6 bases and 4 bases, there was a span of 26 bases. The CDR3 DNA sequence: TGCAGCGTCGCGAGGAGTGGCGGTTTGGCCCTGGCAGATACGCAGTATTTT. Protein product: CSVARSGGLALADTQYF.

This clonotype showed up many times. The V call is TRBV30, the J call TRBJ2-1, with D hard to call. The germline V gene has CDR1 GTSNPN and CDR2 SVGIG (reference sequence). The CDR3 contains 14 residues. V lost 4 bases and J lost 0, with 10 bases in between. The CDR3 region has the DNA TGTGCCTGGATTCGGCTGAGCTCCTACAATGAGCAGTTCTTC. Translating it yields CAWIRLSSYNEQFF.

This clonotype was seen ten or more times. This chain uses TRBV4-3 with TRBJ1-6, with 7 bases lining up with TRBD1. CDR3 length equals 17 residues. With V trimmed by 2 bases and J by 7 bases, 11 bases remained unmatched. CDR1 and CDR2 from the germline V gene are LGHNA and YSLEER. The DNA for the CDR3 is TGCGCCAGCAGCCAAAAAGGGACAGCTCGGAACAATTCACCCCTCCACTTT. It encodes CASSQKGTARNNSPLHF.